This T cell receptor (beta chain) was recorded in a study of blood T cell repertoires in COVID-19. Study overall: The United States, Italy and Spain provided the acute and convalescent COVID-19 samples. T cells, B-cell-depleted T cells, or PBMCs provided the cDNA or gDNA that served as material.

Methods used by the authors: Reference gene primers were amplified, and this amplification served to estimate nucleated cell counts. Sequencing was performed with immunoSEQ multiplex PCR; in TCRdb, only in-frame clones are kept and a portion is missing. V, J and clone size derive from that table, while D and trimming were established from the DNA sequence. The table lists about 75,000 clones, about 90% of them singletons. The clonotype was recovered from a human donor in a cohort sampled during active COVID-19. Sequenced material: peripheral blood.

The CDR3 loop reads CASSIAGTQYNEQFF. The CDR3 DNA reads TGTGCCAGTAGTATAGCTGGGACTCAATACAATGAGCAGTTCTTC. J is TRBJ2-1 and V is TRBV19; TRBD2 is a possible D gene (6 bases). This CDR3 comprises 15 residues. In germline, CDR1 is LNHDA, CDR2 SQIVND (reference sequence). Trimming pared 1 base from V and 4 bases from J, leaving 11 bases between.